This entry lists 6 T cell receptor beta chains sequenced from one sample in a study of early T cells in non-severe SARS-CoV-2 infection. Each CDR3 protein gets one entry after TCRdb re-called the 5' RACE reads with MiXCR. Of approximately 120,000 distinct CDR3 sequences in the sample, under 15% were seen once. Sequencing was performed on whole blood. The receptors originated from an adult who was a healthcare worker with PCR-confirmed SARS-CoV-2 infection or an uninfected control (not recorded which).

The chain couples TRBV6-1 to TRBJ1-6; 8 bases are a match to TRBD1. CDR1 and CDR2 from the germline V gene are MNHNS and SASEGT. V lost 6 bases, J lost 8 bases, and 0 bases stayed unmatched. The CDR3 length is 12 residues. In DNA, the CDR3 is TGTGCCAGCAGGACAGGGGATTCACCCCTCCACTTT. This codes for CASRTGDSPLHF.

This chain links TRBV29-1 with TRBJ2-5, with D possibly matching TRBD2 (5 bases). Trimming left V 6 bases short and J 2 bases short, with 10 bases between. Germline V gene sequence: CDR1 SQVTM, CDR2 ANQGSEA. The CDR3 is 12 amino acids. The CDR3 protein is CSVERGQETQYF. The CDR3 DNA is TGCAGCGTCGAACGAGGGCAAGAGACCCAGTACTTC.

This chain connects TRBV12-3 or TRBV12-4 to TRBJ2-5; D call uncertain. Trimming took off 6 bases at V and 4 bases at J, with 12 bases between the two ends. The CDR3 has 13 amino acids. The CDR3 is CASSPFITETQYF. For the CDR3, the DNA is TGTGCCAGCAGCCCGTTCATCACAGAGACCCAGTACTTC.

This clonotype was observed at least ten times. The rearrangement links TRBV4-1 to TRBJ2-1; 11 positions agree with TRBD2. Germline loops: CDR1 MGHRA, CDR2 YSYEKL. CDR3 length equals 16 residues. V dropped 4 bases and J dropped 7; count of bases not matched to a gene: 9. CDR3 DNA sequence: TGCGCCAGCAGCCTACGTAGCGGGGGGGCATCGAATGAGCAGTTCTTC. As protein: CASSLRSGGASNEQFF.

The V call is TRBV7-7, the J call TRBJ2-7, with TRBD1 matching over 8 bases. In germline, CDR1 is SSHAT, CDR2 FNYEAQ (reference sequence). Unmatched junction bases numbered 4, after V lost 5 bases and J lost 1 base. The CDR3 has 14 amino acids. The CDR3 sequence: CASSPTGDSYEQYF. In nucleotides, the CDR3 is TGTGCCAGCAGCCCGACAGGGGATTCCTACGAGCAGTACTTC.

The chain has TRBV4-1 and TRBJ2-3; TRBD2 might be the D (5 bases). Between the trimmed V and J ends, which lost 1 base and 4 bases, there was a span of 21 bases. From germline, CDR1 is MGHRA and CDR2 YSYEKL. The CDR3 consists of 18 residues. CDR3 loop: CASSQVLGRGRKADTQYF. The DNA for the CDR3 is TGCGCCAGCAGCCAAGTACTTGGTCGAGGGCGTAAGGCAGATACGCAGTATTTT.